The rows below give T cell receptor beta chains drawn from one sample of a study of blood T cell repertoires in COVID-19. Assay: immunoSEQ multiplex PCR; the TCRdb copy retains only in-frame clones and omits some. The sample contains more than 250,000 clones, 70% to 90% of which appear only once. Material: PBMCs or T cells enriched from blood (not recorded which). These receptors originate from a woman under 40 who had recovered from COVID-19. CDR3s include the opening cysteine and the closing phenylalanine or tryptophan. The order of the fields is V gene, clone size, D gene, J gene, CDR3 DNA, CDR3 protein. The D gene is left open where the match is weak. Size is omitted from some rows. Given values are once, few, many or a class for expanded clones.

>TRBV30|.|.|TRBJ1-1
TGTGCCTGGAGTCGAGACACTGAAGCTTTCTTT
CAWSRDTEAFF
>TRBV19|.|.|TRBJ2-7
TGTGCCAGTAGTGCTCGGGTCGGTGGCTCCTACGAGCAGTACTTC
CASSARVGGSYEQYF
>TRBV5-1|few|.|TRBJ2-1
TGCGCCAGCAGCCTAGAACCAGGGACCTACAATGAGCAGTTCTTC
CASSLEPGTYNEQFF
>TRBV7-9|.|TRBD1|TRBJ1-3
TGTGCCAGCAGCCAGACAGGGACTGGAAACACCATATATTTT
CASSQTGTGNTIYF
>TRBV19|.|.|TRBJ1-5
TGTGCCAGTTGCGGGGCCGCGGGGGTCAATCAGCCCCAGCATTTT
CASCGAAGVNQPQHF
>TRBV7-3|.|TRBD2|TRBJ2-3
TGTGCCAGCAGCCCTTTGGGGGGGTCCACAGATACGCAGTATTTT
CASSPLGGSTDTQYF
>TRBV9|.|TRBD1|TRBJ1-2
TGTGCCAGCAGCTCCCTGGGGCAGGGGGAAGGTGGCTACACCTTC
CASSSLGQGEGGYTF
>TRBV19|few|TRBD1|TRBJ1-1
TGTGCCAGTAAGATTGACAGGGGAAGAACTGAAGCTTTCTTT
CASKIDRGRTEAFF
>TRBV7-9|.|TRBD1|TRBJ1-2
TGTGCCAGCAGCTTAGGGGTTACAGGGGCGGTTCACTATGGCTACACCTTC
CASSLGVTGAVHYGYTF
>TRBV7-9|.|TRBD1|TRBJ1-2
TGTGCCAGCAGCTTAGCGGGACAGGGCCCGACGAACTATGGCTACACCTTC
CASSLAGQGPTNYGYTF
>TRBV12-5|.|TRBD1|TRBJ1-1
TGTGCTAGTGGTTTGAGGTCGACAGGGCATCCTGCGGGTGAAGCTTTCTTT
CASGLRSTGHPAGEAFF
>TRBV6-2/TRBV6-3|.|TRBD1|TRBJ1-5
TGTGCCAGCAGTTATCGGACAGGGGGCGGACAGCCCCAGCATTTT
CASSYRTGGGQPQHF
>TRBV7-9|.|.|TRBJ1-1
TGTGCCAGCAGCGTCCAGGCACCGAAGAACACTGAAGCTTTCTTT
CASSVQAPKNTEAFF
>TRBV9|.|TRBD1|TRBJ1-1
TGTGCCAGCAGCACAGGGACAGACTTGAACACTGAAGCTTTCTTT
CASSTGTDLNTEAFF
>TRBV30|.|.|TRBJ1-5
TGTGCCTGGAGTGTACGGAGGGACAATCAGCCCCAGCATTTT
CAWSVRRDNQPQHF
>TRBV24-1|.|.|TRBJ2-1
TGTGCCACCAGTGGTGGCAGGGGGGTTGCTACGGATGAGCAGTTCTTC
CATSGGRGVATDEQFF
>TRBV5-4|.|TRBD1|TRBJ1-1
TGTGCCAGCAGCTTGTCATTAGGGACAGGGAACACTGAAGCTTTCTTT
CASSLSLGTGNTEAFF
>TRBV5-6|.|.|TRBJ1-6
TGTGCCAGCAGCTTGTCAGGGGCCTATAATTCACCCCTCCACTTT
CASSLSGAYNSPLHF
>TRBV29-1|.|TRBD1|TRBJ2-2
TGCAGCGTCGCCGGACAGGGGGCTGCGAACACCGGGGAGCTGTTTTTT
CSVAGQGAANTGELFF
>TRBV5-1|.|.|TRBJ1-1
TGCGCCAGCAGCTCCGAGCCCGGTAACACTGAAGCTTTCTTT
CASSSEPGNTEAFF
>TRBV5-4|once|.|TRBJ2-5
TGTGCCAGCAGCTTGAGGGGGCAAGAGACCCAGTACTTC
CASSLRGQETQYF
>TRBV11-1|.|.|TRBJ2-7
TGTGCCAGCAGCCCAGAAGCTAGCCGGGGTGGGGAGCAGTACTTC
CASSPEASRGGEQYF
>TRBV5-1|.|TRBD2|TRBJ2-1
TGCGCCAGCAGCTTAGCGGGGAGCTCCTACAATGAGCAGTTCTTC
CASSLAGSSYNEQFF
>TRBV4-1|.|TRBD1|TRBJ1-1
TGCGCCAGCAGCCTCATCGGACAGGGGGATCGGACTGAAGCTTTCTTT
CASSLIGQGDRTEAFF
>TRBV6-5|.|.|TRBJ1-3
TGTGCCAGCCGGCGAGGTTTTAGCTCTGGAAACACCATATATTTT
CASRRGFSSGNTIYF
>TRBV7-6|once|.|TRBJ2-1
TGTGCCAGCAGCTCTGCAGGGGCTTCGTACAATGAGCAGTTCTTC
CASSSAGASYNEQFF
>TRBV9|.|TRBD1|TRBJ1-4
TGTGCCAGCAGCGGTCCGGGACAGCCTAATGAAAAACTGTTTTTT
CASSGPGQPNEKLFF
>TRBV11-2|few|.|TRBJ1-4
TGTGCCAGCAGAGCTAGACCCCAAAGTAATGAAAAACTGTTTTTT
CASRARPQSNEKLFF
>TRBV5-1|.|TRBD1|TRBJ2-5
TGCGCCAGCAGACCCCCCGGGACAGGGGGCGTACAGCAGTACTTC
CASRPPGTGGVQQYF